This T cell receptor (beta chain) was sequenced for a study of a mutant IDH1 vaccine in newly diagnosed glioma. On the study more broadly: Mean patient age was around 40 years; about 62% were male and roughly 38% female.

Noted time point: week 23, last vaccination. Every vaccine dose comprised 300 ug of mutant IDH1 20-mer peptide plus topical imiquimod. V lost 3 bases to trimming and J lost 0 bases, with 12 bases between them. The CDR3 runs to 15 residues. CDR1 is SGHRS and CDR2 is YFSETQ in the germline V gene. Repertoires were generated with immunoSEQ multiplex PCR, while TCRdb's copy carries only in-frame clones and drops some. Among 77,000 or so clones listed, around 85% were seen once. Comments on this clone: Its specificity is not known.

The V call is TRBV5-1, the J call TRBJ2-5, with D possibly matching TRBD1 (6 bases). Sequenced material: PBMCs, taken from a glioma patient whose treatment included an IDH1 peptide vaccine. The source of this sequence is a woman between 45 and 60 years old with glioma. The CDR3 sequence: CASSSSDRNQETQYF. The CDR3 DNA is TGCGCCAGCAGCTCCTCCGACAGGAACCAAGAGACCCAGTACTTC.